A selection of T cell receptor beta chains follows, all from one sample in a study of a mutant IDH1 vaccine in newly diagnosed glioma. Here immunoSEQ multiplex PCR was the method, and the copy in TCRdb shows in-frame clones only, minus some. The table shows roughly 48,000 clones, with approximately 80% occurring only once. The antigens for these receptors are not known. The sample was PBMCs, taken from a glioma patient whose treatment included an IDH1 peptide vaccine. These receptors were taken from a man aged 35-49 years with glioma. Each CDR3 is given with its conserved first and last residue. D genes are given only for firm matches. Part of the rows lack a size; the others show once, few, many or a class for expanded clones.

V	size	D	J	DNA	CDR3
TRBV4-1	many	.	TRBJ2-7	TGCGCCAGCAGTCCGGCGGACATCAGCTCCTACGAGCAGTACTTC	CASSPADISSYEQYF
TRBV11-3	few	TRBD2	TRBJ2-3	TGTGCCAGTAGGGGACTAGGCACAGATACGCAGTATTTT	CASRGLGTDTQYF
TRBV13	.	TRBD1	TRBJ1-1	TGTGCCAGCAGCTTGAACACAGGGGCTGAAGCTTTCTTT	CASSLNTGAEAFF
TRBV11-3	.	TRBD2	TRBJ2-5	TGTGCCAGCAGCCTAGGACTAGCGGGACCTCAAGAGACCCAGTACTTC	CASSLGLAGPQETQYF
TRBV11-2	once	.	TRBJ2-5	TGTGCCAGCAGGATTAGCGGCCAAGAGACCCAGTACTTC	CASRISGQETQYF
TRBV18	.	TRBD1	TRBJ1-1	TGTGCCAGCTCTAAAAACTACGGACAGGGCGACACTGAAGCTTTCTTT	CASSKNYGQGDTEAFF
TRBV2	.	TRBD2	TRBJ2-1	TGTGCCAGCAGTGATTCCGGGACTAGCGGTTACAATGAGCAGTTCTTC	CASSDSGTSGYNEQFF
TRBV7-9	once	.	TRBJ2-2	TGTGCCAGCAGCTTACGCGGGAAGCGGAACACCGGGGAGCTGTTTTTT	CASSLRGKRNTGELFF
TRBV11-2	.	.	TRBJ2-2	TGTGCCAGCAGCCCCCGCACTCCCACCGGGGAGCTGTTTTTT	CASSPRTPTGELFF
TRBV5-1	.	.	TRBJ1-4	TGCGCCAGCAGGGACGGAGGGAGTGACGAAAAACTGTTTTTT	CASRDGGSDEKLFF
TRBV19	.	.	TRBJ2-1	TGTGCCAGTAGTATTACCGGGAGCAATGAGCAGTTCTTC	CASSITGSNEQFF
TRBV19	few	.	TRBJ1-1	TGTGCCAGTAGTATGGGAGGTGAAGCTTTCTTT	CASSMGGEAFF
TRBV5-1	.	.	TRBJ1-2	TGCGCCAGCAGCCCGGACCCTAGGGATTATTATGGCTACACCTTC	CASSPDPRDYYGYTF
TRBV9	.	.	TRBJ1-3	TGTGCCAGCAGCGTTACAGCGGGGGACACCATATATTTT	CASSVTAGDTIYF
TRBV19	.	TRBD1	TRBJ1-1	TGTGCCAGTAGTTCCGGACAGGGGCTATCCCCCGTGGCTGAAGCTTTCTTT	CASSSGQGLSPVAEAFF